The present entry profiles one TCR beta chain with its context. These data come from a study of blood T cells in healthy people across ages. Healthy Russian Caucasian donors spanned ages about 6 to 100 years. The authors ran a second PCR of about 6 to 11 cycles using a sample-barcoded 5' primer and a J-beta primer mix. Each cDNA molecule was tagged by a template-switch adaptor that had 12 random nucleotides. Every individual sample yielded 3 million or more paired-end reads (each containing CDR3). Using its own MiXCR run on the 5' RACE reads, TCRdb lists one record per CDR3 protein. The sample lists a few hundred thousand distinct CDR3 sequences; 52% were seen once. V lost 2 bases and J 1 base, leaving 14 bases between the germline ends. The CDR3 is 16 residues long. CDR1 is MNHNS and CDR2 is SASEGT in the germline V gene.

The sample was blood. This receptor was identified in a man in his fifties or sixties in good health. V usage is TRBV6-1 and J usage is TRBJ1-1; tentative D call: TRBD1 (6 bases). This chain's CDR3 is CASSESRTESNTEAFF. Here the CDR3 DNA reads TGTGCCAGCAGTGAATCAAGGACAGAGTCGAACACTGAAGCTTTCTTT.